These T cell receptor beta chains were read from a single sample in a study of identical twins. TCRdb recomputed calls from the 5' RACE reads with MiXCR, one row per CDR3 protein. The sample carries 200,000 to 250,000 distinct CDR3 sequences, 6.5% to 8.5% recorded once. Separately, the same data were catalogued under a study of yellow fever vaccine responses in identical twins.

The specimen was memory (CD45RO+) T cells sorted from blood. These receptors originate from a woman aged 18-29 years in good health. The CDR3 runs from the conserved cysteine through the conserved F or W. A D gene is named only where the DNA matches it firmly. Size is omitted from some rows. Given values are once, few, many or a class for expanded clones.

v_call: TRBV27
clone_size: few
d_call: TRBD1
j_call: TRBJ2-7
cdr3_aa: CASSLQGDAYEQYF
cdr3_nt: TGTGCCAGCAGTTTACAGGGGGACGCCTACGAGCAGTACTTC

v_call: TRBV12-3/TRBV12-4
clone_size: NA
d_call: NA
j_call: TRBJ2-1
cdr3_aa: CASSSRENEQFF
cdr3_nt: TGTGCCAGCAGTTCAAGGGAGAATGAGCAGTTCTTC

v_call: TRBV7-9
clone_size: NA
d_call: NA
j_call: TRBJ2-5
cdr3_aa: CASSLEGAKTQYF
cdr3_nt: TGTGCCAGCAGCTTAGAGGGCGCGAAGACCCAGTACTTC

v_call: TRBV6-1
clone_size: NA
d_call: NA
j_call: TRBJ2-2
cdr3_aa: CASSSLGGLNTGELFF
cdr3_nt: TGTGCCAGCAGTAGCCTAGGGGGGCTGAACACCGGGGAGCTGTTTTTT

v_call: TRBV12-3/TRBV12-4
clone_size: few
d_call: NA
j_call: TRBJ1-3
cdr3_aa: CASSFTGGSGNTIYF
cdr3_nt: TGTGCCAGCAGTTTTACGGGGGGCTCTGGAAACACCATATATTTT

v_call: TRBV5-1
clone_size: many
d_call: TRBD1
j_call: TRBJ1-4
cdr3_aa: CASGRDREGEKLFF
cdr3_nt: TGCGCCAGCGGGAGGGACAGGGAAGGTGAAAAACTGTTTTTT

v_call: TRBV25-1
clone_size: NA
d_call: TRBD2
j_call: TRBJ2-5
cdr3_aa: CASSDPGGGETQYF
cdr3_nt: TGTGCCAGCAGTGACCCGGGGGGGGGAGAGACCCAGTACTTC

v_call: TRBV7-9
clone_size: once
d_call: TRBD2
j_call: TRBJ2-3
cdr3_aa: CASSPPGSGGGTDTQYF
cdr3_nt: TGTGCCAGCAGTCCCCCGGGCAGCGGGGGGGGCACAGATACGCAGTATTTT

v_call: TRBV5-1
clone_size: many
d_call: NA
j_call: TRBJ1-5
cdr3_aa: CASSLEGGRGQPQHF
cdr3_nt: TGCGCCAGCAGCTTGGAGGGGGGGCGCGGACAGCCCCAGCATTTT

v_call: TRBV29-1
clone_size: NA
d_call: NA
j_call: TRBJ2-3
cdr3_aa: CSVESGPDTQYF
cdr3_nt: TGCAGCGTTGAGTCGGGGCCAGATACGCAGTATTTT

v_call: TRBV27
clone_size: NA
d_call: NA
j_call: TRBJ2-4
cdr3_aa: CASSLSAKNIQYF
cdr3_nt: TGTGCCAGCAGTTTATCAGCCAAAAACATTCAGTACTTC

v_call: TRBV12-3/TRBV12-4
clone_size: many
d_call: NA
j_call: TRBJ1-4
cdr3_aa: CASSPNIGGLGEKLFF
cdr3_nt: TGTGCCAGCAGTCCCAATATCGGGGGGCTGGGTGAAAAACTGTTTTTT

v_call: TRBV3-1
clone_size: NA
d_call: NA
j_call: TRBJ1-2
cdr3_aa: CASSQVQGKGGYTF
cdr3_nt: TGTGCCAGCAGCCAAGTCCAGGGGAAGGGGGGCTACACCTTC

v_call: TRBV5-1
clone_size: few
d_call: NA
j_call: TRBJ2-1
cdr3_aa: CASSLWMREVGVDNEQFF
cdr3_nt: TGCGCCAGCAGCCTATGGATGAGGGAAGTCGGGGTGGACAATGAGCAGTTCTTC

v_call: TRBV5-1
clone_size: NA
d_call: TRBD1
j_call: TRBJ2-5
cdr3_aa: CASSLAGQGRETQYF
cdr3_nt: TGCGCCAGCAGCTTGGCCGGACAGGGGAGGGAGACCCAGTACTTC

v_call: TRBV14
clone_size: NA
d_call: NA
j_call: TRBJ1-4
cdr3_aa: CASSQGIRVSANEKLFF
cdr3_nt: TGTGCCAGCAGCCAAGGGATCCGGGTGTCAGCAAATGAAAAACTGTTTTTT

v_call: TRBV9
clone_size: few
d_call: TRBD2
j_call: TRBJ2-2
cdr3_aa: CASSVGGLAGAGELFF
cdr3_nt: TGTGCCAGCAGCGTAGGGGGACTAGCGGGGGCCGGGGAGCTGTTTTTT

v_call: TRBV20-1
clone_size: many
d_call: NA
j_call: TRBJ1-1
cdr3_aa: CSAPEYPEAFF
cdr3_nt: TGCAGTGCGCCCGAATACCCTGAAGCTTTCTTT

v_call: TRBV24-1
clone_size: few
d_call: TRBD1
j_call: TRBJ2-1
cdr3_aa: CATSDLPGQGNNEQFF
cdr3_nt: TGTGCCACCAGTGATCTCCCGGGACAGGGTAACAATGAGCAGTTCTTC

v_call: TRBV19
clone_size: few
d_call: NA
j_call: TRBJ2-7
cdr3_aa: CASSYTRETYEQYF
cdr3_nt: TGTGCCAGTAGCTATACCAGGGAGACCTACGAGCAGTACTTC

v_call: TRBV3-1
clone_size: many
d_call: TRBD1
j_call: TRBJ1-5
cdr3_aa: CASSSGTGTNQPQHF
cdr3_nt: TGTGCCAGCAGCTCCGGGACAGGTACTAATCAGCCCCAGCATTTT

v_call: TRBV6-1
clone_size: NA
d_call: TRBD2
j_call: TRBJ2-7
cdr3_aa: CASRTREGGGNYEQYF
cdr3_nt: TGTGCCAGCAGAACCAGAGAGGGCGGGGGAAACTACGAGCAGTACTTC

v_call: TRBV6-2/TRBV6-3
clone_size: NA
d_call: TRBD1
j_call: TRBJ1-1
cdr3_aa: CASSFRQGGKAFF
cdr3_nt: TGTGCCAGCAGTTTCCGACAGGGGGGTAAAGCTTTCTTT

v_call: TRBV3-1
clone_size: many
d_call: TRBD1
j_call: TRBJ2-7
cdr3_aa: CASSHRTGAVYEQYF
cdr3_nt: TGTGCCAGCAGCCATCGGACAGGGGCAGTCTACGAGCAGTACTTC

v_call: TRBV7-8
clone_size: few
d_call: NA
j_call: TRBJ2-4
cdr3_aa: CASSQTNRENIQYF
cdr3_nt: TGTGCCAGCAGCCAAACCAACAGGGAAAACATTCAGTACTTC

v_call: TRBV6-1
clone_size: NA
d_call: NA
j_call: TRBJ2-2
cdr3_aa: CASTPGADTGELFF
cdr3_nt: TGTGCCAGCACCCCGGGAGCGGACACCGGGGAGCTGTTTTTT

v_call: TRBV3-1
clone_size: NA
d_call: NA
j_call: TRBJ1-1
cdr3_aa: CASSQVSMGREAFF
cdr3_nt: TGTGCCAGCAGCCAAGTTTCCATGGGGCGCGAAGCTTTCTTT